A selection of T cell receptor beta chains follows, all from one sample in a study of control samples from healthy donors and cancer patients. Clones were sequenced by immunoSEQ multiplex PCR, and TCRdb holds only the in-frame ones, with some missing. The table lists over 80,000 clones, around 85% of them singletons, with 19% in the top ten. The material sequenced was blood. Receptors originate from a man aged 25-45 years in good health. Each CDR3 is given with its conserved first and last residue. Fields, in order: V gene, J gene, clone size, D gene, CDR3 DNA, CDR3 protein. A D gene is named only where the DNA matches it firmly. Only part of the rows carry a size: once, few, many, or a class if the clone is expanded.

TRBV20-1	TRBJ1-2	-	-	TGCAGTGCCCTTGCCGGGCCTGGCTACACCTTC	CSALAGPGYTF
TRBV7-7	TRBJ1-5	-	-	TGTGCCAGCAGTCCAACACGGGCAGGGACCGATCAGCCCCAGCATTTT	CASSPTRAGTDQPQHF
TRBV2	TRBJ2-7	-	-	TGTGCCAGCAGTGAAGTCTTCACTGGAGGGGTAGAGTACTTC	CASSEVFTGGVEYF
TRBV4-1	TRBJ1-4	-	-	TGCGCCAGCAGCCAAGTCGTGGGCGCGGGGAGGGATGAAAAACTGTTTTTT	CASSQVVGAGRDEKLFF
TRBV5-1	TRBJ1-2	few	-	TGCGCCAGCAGCAGAGACGGATCTCGTGGCTACACCTTC	CASSRDGSRGYTF
TRBV10-2	TRBJ2-1	-	-	TGCGCCAGCAAGAGGTACAATGAGCAGTTCTTC	CASKRYNEQFF
TRBV19	TRBJ2-3	-	-	TGTGCCAGTAGCGGGCGGGGGCCGAGCACAGATACGCAGTATTTT	CASSGRGPSTDTQYF
TRBV5-4	TRBJ1-3	-	-	TGTGCCACCGGAGGGGATGGAAACACCATATATTTT	CATGGDGNTIYF
TRBV19	TRBJ1-3	once	-	TGTGCCAGTAGTAGGTCCAACCTTCGCTCTGGAAACACCATATATTTT	CASSRSNLRSGNTIYF
TRBV30	TRBJ2-5	once	-	TGTGCCTGGAGTGCTACCAGATCCCAAGAGACCCAGTACTTC	CAWSATRSQETQYF
TRBV3-1/TRBV3-2	TRBJ2-7	-	-	TGTGCCAGCAGCCACGCCATACTCCAAGGCCCTTCCGAGCAGTACTTC	CASSHAILQGPSEQYF
TRBV6-5	TRBJ2-5	-	-	TGTGCCAGCAGGCCGGGATCAGTGGAGACCCAGTACTTC	CASRPGSVETQYF
TRBV5-4	TRBJ1-3	-	-	TGTGCCAGCAGCTCCCAAAGCTCTGGAAACACCATATATTTT	CASSSQSSGNTIYF
TRBV7-3	TRBJ2-2	few	-	TGTGCCAGCAGCTTACATGGCGGGGAGCTGTTTTTT	CASSLHGGELFF
TRBV29-1	TRBJ2-7	-	TRBD1	TGCAGCGTTGTTCCTGGACAGGGGAGCTCCTACGAGCAGTACTTC	CSVVPGQGSSYEQYF
TRBV19	TRBJ1-1	-	TRBD1	TGTGCCAGTAGAAGGGGACAGGGGAACACTGAAGCTTTCTTT	CASRRGQGNTEAFF
TRBV5-4	TRBJ2-3	-	TRBD2	TGTGCCAGCAGCTTAACTAGCGGGGCTCGCACAGATACGCAGTATTTT	CASSLTSGARTDTQYF
TRBV18	TRBJ1-1	-	-	TGTGCCAGCTCACCACGGGGCCTGAACACTGAAGCTTTCTTT	CASSPRGLNTEAFF
TRBV7-9	TRBJ1-3	-	-	TGTGCCAGCAGCTCGACCTTCTCTGGAAACACCATATATTTT	CASSSTFSGNTIYF
TRBV18	TRBJ1-5	-	-	TGTGCCAGCTCACCAGGGGGAGGGGGTATCAGCAATCAGCCCCAGCATTTT	CASSPGGGGISNQPQHF
TRBV24-1	TRBJ2-6	-	-	TGTGCCACCAGTGACCCCAGACAGTTAGCTGGGGCCAACGTCCTGACTTTC	CATSDPRQLAGANVLTF
TRBV9	TRBJ1-6	-	-	TGTGCCAGCAGCCGCGGACGGTCAGATTCACCCCTCCACTTT	CASSRGRSDSPLHF
TRBV7-3	TRBJ1-2	-	-	TGTGCCAGCAGCTTAACGCCGGCATATGGCTACACCTTC	CASSLTPAYGYTF
TRBV7-2	TRBJ2-1	-	TRBD2	TGTGCCAGCAGCTTAGGGACTAGCGTCGGCAATGAGCAGTTCTTC	CASSLGTSVGNEQFF
TRBV18	TRBJ2-7	-	-	TGTGCCAGCTCACCATTTTCTAGGGCAGAGCAGTACTTC	CASSPFSRAEQYF
TRBV3-1/TRBV3-2	TRBJ2-7	few	-	TGTGCCAGCAGCCAAGACAGCGAGCAGTACTTC	CASSQDSEQYF
TRBV28	TRBJ1-2	few	-	TGTGCCAGCAGTTTATTTTACGGCAATGGCTACACCTTC	CASSLFYGNGYTF
TRBV27	TRBJ2-1	-	TRBD2	TGTGCCAGCAGGGACCCGCCGGGGGGATACAATGAGCAGTTCTTC	CASRDPPGGYNEQFF
TRBV9	TRBJ1-3	-	-	TGTGCCAGCAGCGCACAGAGCTCTGGAAACACCATATATTTT	CASSAQSSGNTIYF
TRBV24-1	TRBJ2-1	few	TRBD1	TGTGCCACCAGTGACACGGGACAGGTCTTGGGTGAGCAGTTCTTC	CATSDTGQVLGEQFF
TRBV9	TRBJ2-7	-	TRBD2	TGTGCCAGCAGCCCTGGACTAGCGGGAGGCTACGAGCAGTACTTC	CASSPGLAGGYEQYF
TRBV30	TRBJ1-4	-	-	TGTGCCTGGGCCCGGGACACCTCGGAAAAACTGTTTTTT	CAWARDTSEKLFF
TRBV7-9	TRBJ1-6	few	-	TGTGCCAGCAGCTTAGACTCCGGGACATCGTATAATTCACCCCTCCACTTT	CASSLDSGTSYNSPLHF
TRBV18	TRBJ1-5	-	-	TGTGCCAGCTCACCCAACACAGCAAATCAGCCCCAGCATTTT	CASSPNTANQPQHF
TRBV10-3	TRBJ1-3	once	-	TGTGCCATCAGTGAGCTGGGGGCCAGCTCTGGAAACACCATATATTTT	CAISELGASSGNTIYF
TRBV10-1	TRBJ1-2	-	-	TGCGCCAGCAGTGACAGGGAGGGCTATGGCTACACCTTC	CASSDREGYGYTF
TRBV6-6	TRBJ1-1	-	-	TGTGCCAGCAGTCGACAGGAGACTGAAGCTTTCTTT	CASSRQETEAFF
TRBV7-9	TRBJ1-1	-	-	TGTGCCAGCAGGTCGGGGTCCGTGAACACTGAAGCTTTCTTT	CASRSGSVNTEAFF
TRBV11-3	TRBJ1-1	once	-	TGTGCCAGCAGCCGTGCGTGGGACACTGAAGCTTTCTTT	CASSRAWDTEAFF
TRBV18	TRBJ1-1	-	-	TGTGCCAGCTCACTAGGGACAAAGAACACTGAAGCTTTCTTT	CASSLGTKNTEAFF
TRBV2	TRBJ1-2	-	-	TGTGCCAGCAAGCTCACCGCAGGGAAGTCTGGCTACACCTTC	CASKLTAGKSGYTF
TRBV30	TRBJ1-2	-	-	TGTGCCTGGAGTGTCAGGGCCTATGGCTACACCTTC	CAWSVRAYGYTF
TRBV4-2	TRBJ2-3	-	-	TGTGCCAGCAGCTGGCTGGGGGGGGCTGGCACAGATACGCAGTATTTT	CASSWLGGAGTDTQYF
TRBV6-6	TRBJ1-1	-	TRBD1	TGTGCCAGCAGTTTCTCGGACAGGGTAGGCACTGAAGCTTTCTTT	CASSFSDRVGTEAFF
TRBV11-2	TRBJ1-3	-	-	TGTGCCAGCAGCTTAGTCTATTCTGGAAACACCATATATTTT	CASSLVYSGNTIYF
TRBV12-5	TRBJ1-4	-	-	TGTGCTAGTGGTTTGTGGGAGGATGGGGAAAAACTGTTTTTT	CASGLWEDGEKLFF
TRBV19	TRBJ1-2	few	-	TGTGCCAGTAGTATCACCGGGACATCCGACTATGGCTACACCTTC	CASSITGTSDYGYTF
TRBV7-2	TRBJ2-1	-	TRBD2	TGTGCCAGCAGCTTAGTGGGGGGGAGCTCCTACAATGAGCAGTTCTTC	CASSLVGGSSYNEQFF
TRBV5-1	TRBJ1-6	-	-	TGCGCCAGCAGCGAAAGCCGAGATTCACCCCTCCACTTT	CASSESRDSPLHF
TRBV4-1	TRBJ2-3	-	TRBD2	TGCGCCAGCAGCCAAGACGGAGCGGGGGGGCTCTTTTCGACAGATACGCAGTATTTT	CASSQDGAGGLFSTDTQYF
TRBV19	TRBJ2-2	-	TRBD2	TGTGCCACCCGGGAGGGGGACCGTCGGACCGGGGAGCTGTTTTTT	CATREGDRRTGELFF
TRBV30	TRBJ2-3	-	-	TGTGCCTGGATGTCGGGGGGCCCTAACACAGATACGCAGTATTTT	CAWMSGGPNTDTQYF
TRBV5-1	TRBJ1-5	-	-	TGCGCCAGCAGCATTCGACAGGTCCCGGGCCATCAGCCCCAGCATTTT	CASSIRQVPGHQPQHF